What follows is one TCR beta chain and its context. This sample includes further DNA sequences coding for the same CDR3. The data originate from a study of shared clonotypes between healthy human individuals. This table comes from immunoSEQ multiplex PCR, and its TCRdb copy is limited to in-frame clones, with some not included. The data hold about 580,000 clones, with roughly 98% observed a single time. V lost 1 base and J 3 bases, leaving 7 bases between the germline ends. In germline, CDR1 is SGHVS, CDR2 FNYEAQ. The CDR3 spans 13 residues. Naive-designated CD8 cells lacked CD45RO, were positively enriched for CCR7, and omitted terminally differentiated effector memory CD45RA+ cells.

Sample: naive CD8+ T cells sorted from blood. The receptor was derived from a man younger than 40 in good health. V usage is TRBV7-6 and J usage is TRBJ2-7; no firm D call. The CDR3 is CASSLGASYEQYF. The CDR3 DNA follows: TGTGCCAGCAGCTTAGGAGCGAGCTACGAGCAGTACTTC.